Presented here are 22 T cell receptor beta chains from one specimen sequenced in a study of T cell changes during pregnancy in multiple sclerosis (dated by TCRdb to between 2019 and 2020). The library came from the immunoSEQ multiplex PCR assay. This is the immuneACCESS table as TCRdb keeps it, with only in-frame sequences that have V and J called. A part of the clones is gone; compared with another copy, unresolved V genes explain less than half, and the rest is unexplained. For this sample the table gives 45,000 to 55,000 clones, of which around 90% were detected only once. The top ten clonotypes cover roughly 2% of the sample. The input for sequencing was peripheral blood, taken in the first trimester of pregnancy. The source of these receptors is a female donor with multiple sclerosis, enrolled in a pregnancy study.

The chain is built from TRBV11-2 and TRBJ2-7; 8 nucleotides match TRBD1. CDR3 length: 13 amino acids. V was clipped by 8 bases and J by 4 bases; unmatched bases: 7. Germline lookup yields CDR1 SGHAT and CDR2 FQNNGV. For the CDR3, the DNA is TGTGCCAGCGAAACAGGGGGAGCATACGAGCAGTACTTC. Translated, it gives CASETGGAYEQYF. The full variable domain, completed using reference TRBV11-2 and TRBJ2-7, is EAGVAQSPRYKIIEKRQSVAFWCNPISGHATLYWYQQILGQGPKLLIQFQNNGVVDDSQLPKDRFSAERLKGVDSTLKIQPAKLEDSAVYLCASETGGAYEQYFGPGTRLTVT.

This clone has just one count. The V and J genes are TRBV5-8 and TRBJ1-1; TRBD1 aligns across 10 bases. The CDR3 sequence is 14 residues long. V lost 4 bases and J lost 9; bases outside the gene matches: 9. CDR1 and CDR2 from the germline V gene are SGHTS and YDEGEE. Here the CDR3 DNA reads TGTGCCAGCAGCCCCCGACAGGGGGCGCGGCAAGCTTTCTTT. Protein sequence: CASSPRQGARQAFF. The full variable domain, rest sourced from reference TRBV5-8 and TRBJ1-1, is EAGVTQSPTHLIKTRGQQATLRCSPISGHTSVYWYQQALGLGLQFLLWYDEGEERNRGNFPPRFSGRQFPNYSSELNVNALELEDSALYLCASSPRQGARQAFFGQGTRLTVV.

The CDR3 region is CASSLDRDTEAFF. The CDR3, as DNA: TGCGCCAGCAGCTTGGACAGGGACACTGAAGCTTTCTTT. V usage is TRBV5-1 and J usage is TRBJ1-1; D might be TRBD1 (6 bases). The length of the CDR3 is 13 residues. The V end lost 0 bases, the J end lost 3 bases, and 6 bases lay between the germline ends. In germline, CDR1 is SGHRS, CDR2 YFSETQ.

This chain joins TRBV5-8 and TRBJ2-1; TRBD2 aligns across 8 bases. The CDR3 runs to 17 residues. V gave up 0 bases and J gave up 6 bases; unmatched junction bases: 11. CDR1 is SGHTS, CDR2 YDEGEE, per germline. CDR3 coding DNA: TGTGCCAGCAGCTTGGAATGGGGCGGGGGGTACAGCAATGAGCAGTTCTTC. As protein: CASSLEWGGGYSNEQFF.

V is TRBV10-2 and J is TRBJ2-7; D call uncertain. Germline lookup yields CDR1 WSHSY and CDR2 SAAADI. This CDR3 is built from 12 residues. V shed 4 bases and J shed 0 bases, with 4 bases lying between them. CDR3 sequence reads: CASSGSSYEQYF. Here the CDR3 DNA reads TGCGCCAGCAGTGGCAGCTCCTACGAGCAGTACTTC.

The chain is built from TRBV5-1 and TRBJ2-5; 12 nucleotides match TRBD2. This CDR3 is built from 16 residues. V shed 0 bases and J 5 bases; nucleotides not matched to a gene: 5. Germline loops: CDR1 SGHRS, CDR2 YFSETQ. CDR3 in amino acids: CASSLGPSGGAETQYF. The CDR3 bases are TGCGCCAGCAGCTTGGGCCCTAGCGGGGGGGCTGAGACCCAGTACTTC.

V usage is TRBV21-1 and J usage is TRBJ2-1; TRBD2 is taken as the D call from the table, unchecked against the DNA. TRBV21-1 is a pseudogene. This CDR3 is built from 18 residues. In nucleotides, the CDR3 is TGTGCCAGCCCGGTGGGACTAGCGGGGGACCAACGGGGGGATGAGCAGTTCTTC. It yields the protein CASPVGLAGDQRGDEQFF.

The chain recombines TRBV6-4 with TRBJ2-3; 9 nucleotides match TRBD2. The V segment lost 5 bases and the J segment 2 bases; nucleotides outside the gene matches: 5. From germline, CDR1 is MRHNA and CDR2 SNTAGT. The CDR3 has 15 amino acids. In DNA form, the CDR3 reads TGTGCCAGCAGTCTTAGCGGGGGAGACACAGATACGCAGTATTTT. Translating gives CASSLSGGDTDTQYF.

CDR3 DNA sequence: TGTGCCAGCAGCCAAGGAGCGGGGGGGACTCAAGAGACCCAGTACTTC. Protein: CASSQGAGGTQETQYF. The chain uses TRBV4-2 and TRBJ2-5; 10 bases line up with TRBD2. Germline V lookup: CDR1 LGHNA, CDR2 YNFKEQ. The CDR3 totals 16 residues. With 1 base clipped from V and 2 bases from J, the junction kept 4 bases outside the gene matches.

This chain's CDR3 is CASSEAGKYYEQYF. In DNA form, the CDR3 reads TGTGCCAGCAGTGAAGCGGGCAAGTACTACGAGCAGTACTTC. This sequence joins TRBV2 and TRBJ2-7, with D unresolved. The CDR3 has 14 amino acids. Germline CDR1 SNHLY, CDR2 FYNNEI. V lost 0 bases to trimming and J lost 3 bases, with 9 bases between them.

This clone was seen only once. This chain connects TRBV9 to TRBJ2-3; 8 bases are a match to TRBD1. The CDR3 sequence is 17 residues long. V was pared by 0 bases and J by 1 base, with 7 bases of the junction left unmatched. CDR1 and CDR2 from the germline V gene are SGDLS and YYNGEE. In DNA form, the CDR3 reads TGTGCCAGCAGCGTAGAGCCGCAGGGGGCAGGCACAGATACGCAGTATTTT. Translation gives CASSVEPQGAGTDTQYF.

The CDR3 nucleotides are TGTGCCAGCAGCCCGGGACTATATGGCTACACCTTC. Protein: CASSPGLYGYTF. The chain links TRBV5-6 to TRBJ1-2; the D gene is possibly TRBD1 (5 bases). Germline V gene sequence: CDR1 SGHDT, CDR2 YYEEEE. Trimming shortened V by 4 bases and J by 5 bases, and 9 bases separated the two germline ends. CDR3 length: 12 amino acids.

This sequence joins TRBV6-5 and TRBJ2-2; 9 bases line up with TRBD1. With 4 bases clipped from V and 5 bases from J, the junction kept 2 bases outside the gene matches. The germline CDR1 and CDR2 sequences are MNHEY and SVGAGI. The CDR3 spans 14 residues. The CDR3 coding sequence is TGTGCCAGCAGTTGGACAGGGGATACCGGGGAGCTGTTTTTT. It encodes CASSWTGDTGELFF.

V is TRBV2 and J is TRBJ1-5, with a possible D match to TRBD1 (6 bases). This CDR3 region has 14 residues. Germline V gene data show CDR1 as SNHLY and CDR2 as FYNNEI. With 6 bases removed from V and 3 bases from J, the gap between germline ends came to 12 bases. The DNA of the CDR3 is TGTGCCAGCAGGGGGGGGGCCCTCAATCAGCCCCAGCATTTT. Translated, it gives CASRGGALNQPQHF. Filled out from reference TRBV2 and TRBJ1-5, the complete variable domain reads EPEVTQTPSHQVTQMGQEVILRCVPISNHLYFYWYRQILGQKVEFLVSFYNNEISEKSEIFDDQFSVERPDGSNFTLKIRSTKLEDSAMYFCASRGGALNQPQHFGDGTRLSIL.

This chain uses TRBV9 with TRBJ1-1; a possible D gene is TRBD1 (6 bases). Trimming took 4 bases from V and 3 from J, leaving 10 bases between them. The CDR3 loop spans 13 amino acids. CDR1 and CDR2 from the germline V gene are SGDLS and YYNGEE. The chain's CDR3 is CASSPDRYTEAFF. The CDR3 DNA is TGTGCCAGCAGCCCAGACAGGTACACTGAAGCTTTCTTT.

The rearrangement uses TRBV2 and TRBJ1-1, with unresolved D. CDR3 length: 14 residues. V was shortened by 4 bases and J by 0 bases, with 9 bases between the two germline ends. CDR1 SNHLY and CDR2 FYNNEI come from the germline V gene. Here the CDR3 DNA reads TGTGCCAGCAGTGGCATGACTCTGAACACTGAAGCTTTCTTT. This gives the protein CASSGMTLNTEAFF.

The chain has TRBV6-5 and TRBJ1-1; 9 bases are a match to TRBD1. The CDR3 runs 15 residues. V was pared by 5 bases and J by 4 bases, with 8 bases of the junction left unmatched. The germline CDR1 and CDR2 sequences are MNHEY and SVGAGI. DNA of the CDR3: TGTGCCAGCAGTGCGACAGGGGGAGGGGGCACTGAAGCTTTCTTT. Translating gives CASSATGGGGTEAFF.

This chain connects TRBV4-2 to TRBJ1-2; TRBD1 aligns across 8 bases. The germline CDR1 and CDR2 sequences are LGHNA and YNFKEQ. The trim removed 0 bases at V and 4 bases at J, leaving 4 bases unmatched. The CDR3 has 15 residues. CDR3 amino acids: CASSQEEGQAYGYTF. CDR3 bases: TGTGCCAGCAGCCAAGAGGAGGGACAGGCCTATGGCTACACCTTC.

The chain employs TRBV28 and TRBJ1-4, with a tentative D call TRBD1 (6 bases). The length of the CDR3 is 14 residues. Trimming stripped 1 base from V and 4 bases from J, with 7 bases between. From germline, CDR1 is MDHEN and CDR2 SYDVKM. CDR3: CASSLLQGNEKLFF. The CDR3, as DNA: TGTGCCAGCAGTTTATTACAGGGTAATGAAAAACTGTTTTTT.

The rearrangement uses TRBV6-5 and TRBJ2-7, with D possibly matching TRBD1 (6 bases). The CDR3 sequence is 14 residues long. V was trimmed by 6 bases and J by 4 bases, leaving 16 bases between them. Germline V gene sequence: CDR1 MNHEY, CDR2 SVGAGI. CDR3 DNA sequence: TGTGCCAGCAGCCGACGGGCAGGGGAGTACGAGCAGTACTTC. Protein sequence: CASSRRAGEYEQYF.

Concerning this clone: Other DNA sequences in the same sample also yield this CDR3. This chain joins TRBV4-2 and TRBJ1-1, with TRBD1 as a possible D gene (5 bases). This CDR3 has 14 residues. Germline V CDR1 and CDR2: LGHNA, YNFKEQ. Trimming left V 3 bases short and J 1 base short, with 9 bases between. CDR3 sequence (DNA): TGTGCCAGCAGCCACCTAGACAGGAACACTGAAGCTTTCTTT. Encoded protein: CASSHLDRNTEAFF.

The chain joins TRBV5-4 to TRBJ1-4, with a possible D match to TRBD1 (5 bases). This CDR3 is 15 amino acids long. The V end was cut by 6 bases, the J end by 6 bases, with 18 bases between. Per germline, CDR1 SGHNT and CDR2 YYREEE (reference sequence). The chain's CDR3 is CASTTGGGLDEKLFF. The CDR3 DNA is TGTGCCAGCACCACCGGTGGGGGGTTGGATGAAAAACTGTTTTTT. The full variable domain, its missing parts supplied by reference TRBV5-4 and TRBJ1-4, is ETGVTQSPTHLIKTRGQQVTLRCSSQSGHNTVSWYQQALGQGPQFIFQYYREEENGRGNFPPRFSGLQFPNYSSELNVNALELDDSALYLCASTTGGGLDEKLFFGSGTQLSVL.